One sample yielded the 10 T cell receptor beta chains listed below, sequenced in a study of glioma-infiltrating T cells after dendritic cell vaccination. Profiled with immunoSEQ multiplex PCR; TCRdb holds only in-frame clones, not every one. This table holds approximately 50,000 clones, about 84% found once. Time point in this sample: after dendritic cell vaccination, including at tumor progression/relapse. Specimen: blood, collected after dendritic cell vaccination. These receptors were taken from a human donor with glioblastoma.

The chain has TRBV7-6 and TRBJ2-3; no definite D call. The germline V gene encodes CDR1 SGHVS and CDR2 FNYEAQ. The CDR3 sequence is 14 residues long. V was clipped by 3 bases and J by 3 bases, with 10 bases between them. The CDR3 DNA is TGTGCCAGCAGCTTGGGCCAAGTAACAGATACGCAGTATTTT. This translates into CASSLGQVTDTQYF. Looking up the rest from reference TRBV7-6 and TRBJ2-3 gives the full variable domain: GAGVSQSPRYKVTKRGQDVALRCDPISGHVSLYWYRQALGQGPEFLTYFNYEAQQDKSGLPNDRFSAERPEGSISTLTIQRTEQRDSAMYRCASSLGQVTDTQYFGPGTRLTVL.

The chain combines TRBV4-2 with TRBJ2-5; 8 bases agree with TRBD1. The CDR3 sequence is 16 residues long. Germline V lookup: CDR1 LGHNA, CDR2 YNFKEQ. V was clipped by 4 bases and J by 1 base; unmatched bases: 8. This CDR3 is CASSPGGGALQETQYF. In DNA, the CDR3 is TGTGCCAGCAGCCCAGGGGGCGGGGCCCTCCAAGAGACCCAGTACTTC.

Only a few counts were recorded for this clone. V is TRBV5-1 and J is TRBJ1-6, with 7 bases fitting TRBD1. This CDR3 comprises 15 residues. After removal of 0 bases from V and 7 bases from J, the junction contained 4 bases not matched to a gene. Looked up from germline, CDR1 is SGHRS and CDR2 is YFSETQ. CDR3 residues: CASSLDRGVNSPLHF. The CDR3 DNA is TGCGCCAGCAGCTTGGACAGGGGCGTAAATTCACCCCTCCACTTT. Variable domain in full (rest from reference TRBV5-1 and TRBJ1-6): KAGVTQTPRYLIKTRGQQVTLSCSPISGHRSVSWYQQTPGQGLQFLFEYFSETQRNKGNFPGRFSGRQFSNSRSEMNVSTLELGDSALYLCASSLDRGVNSPLHFGNGTRLTVT.

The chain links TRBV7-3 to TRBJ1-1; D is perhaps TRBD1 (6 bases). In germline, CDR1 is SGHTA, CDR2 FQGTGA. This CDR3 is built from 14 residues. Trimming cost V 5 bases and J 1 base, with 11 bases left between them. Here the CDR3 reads CASSKQGPNTEAFF. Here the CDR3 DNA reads TGTGCCAGCAGCAAACAGGGACCGAACACTGAAGCTTTCTTT. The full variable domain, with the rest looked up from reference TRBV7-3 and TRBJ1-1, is GAGVSQTPSNKVTEKGKYVELRCDPISGHTALYWYRQSLGQGPEFLIYFQGTGAADDSGLPNDRFFAVRPEGSVSTLKIQRTERGDSAVYLCASSKQGPNTEAFFGQGTRLTVV.

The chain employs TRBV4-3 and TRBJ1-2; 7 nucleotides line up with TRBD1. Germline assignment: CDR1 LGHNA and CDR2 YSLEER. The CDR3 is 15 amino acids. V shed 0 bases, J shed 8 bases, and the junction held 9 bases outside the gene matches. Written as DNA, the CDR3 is TGCGCCAGCAGCCAAGATTCGGGACAGACCCCGGGCTACACCTTC. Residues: CASSQDSGQTPGYTF.

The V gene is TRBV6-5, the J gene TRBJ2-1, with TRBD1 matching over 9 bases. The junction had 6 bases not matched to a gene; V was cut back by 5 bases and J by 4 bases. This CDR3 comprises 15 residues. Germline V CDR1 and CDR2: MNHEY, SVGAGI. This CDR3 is CASSPGTGIYNEQFF. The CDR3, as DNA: TGTGCCAGCAGTCCCGGGACAGGGATTTACAATGAGCAGTTCTTC.

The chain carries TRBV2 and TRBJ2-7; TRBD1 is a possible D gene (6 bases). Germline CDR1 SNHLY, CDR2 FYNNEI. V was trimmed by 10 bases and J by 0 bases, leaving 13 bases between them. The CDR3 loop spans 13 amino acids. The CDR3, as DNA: TGTGCCACCGTGGACAGCCTCTCCTACGAGCAGTACTTC. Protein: CATVDSLSYEQYF.

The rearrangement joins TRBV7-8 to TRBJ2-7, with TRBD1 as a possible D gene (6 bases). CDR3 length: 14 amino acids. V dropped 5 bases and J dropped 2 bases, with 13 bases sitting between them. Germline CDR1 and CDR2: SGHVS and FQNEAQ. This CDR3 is CASSITGNPYEQYF. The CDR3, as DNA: TGTGCCAGCAGCATCACAGGGAACCCCTACGAGCAGTACTTC. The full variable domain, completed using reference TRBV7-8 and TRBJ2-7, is GAGVSQSPRYKVAKRGQDVALRCDPISGHVSLFWYQQALGQGPEFLTYFQNEAQLDKSGLPSDRFFAERPEGSVSTLKIQRTQQEDSAVYLCASSITGNPYEQYFGPGTRLTVT.

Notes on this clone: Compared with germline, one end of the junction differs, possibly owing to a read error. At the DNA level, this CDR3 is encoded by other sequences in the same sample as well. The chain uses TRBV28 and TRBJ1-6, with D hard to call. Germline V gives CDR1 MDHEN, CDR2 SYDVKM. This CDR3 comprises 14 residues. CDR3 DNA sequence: TGTGCCAGCAGTTTACCCCCGGGTGATTCCCCCCTCCACTTT. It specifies CASSLPPGDSPLHF.

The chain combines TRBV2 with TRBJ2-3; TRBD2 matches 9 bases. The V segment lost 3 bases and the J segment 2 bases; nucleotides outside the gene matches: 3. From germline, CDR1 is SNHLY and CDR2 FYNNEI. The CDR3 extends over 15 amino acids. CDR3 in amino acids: CASSEASGNTDTQYF. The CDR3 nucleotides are TGTGCCAGCAGTGAGGCTAGCGGGAACACAGATACGCAGTATTTT.